This T cell receptor (beta chain) was observed in a study of T cells in Graves' hyperthyroidism and ophthalmopathy. RNA transcripts yielded amplified TCR beta CDR3 regions. Researchers ran a first-round RT-PCR on the TCR CDR3 using the HTBI primer set. From the multiplex PCR reads, TCRdb called clonotypes with MiXCR, one entry per CDR3 protein. The table has about 660,000 distinct CDR3 sequences, 40% to 55% seen once. This clonotype was counted at least ten times. Patients showing uncontrolled infection, other autoimmune disease, pregnancy or lactation were ineligible. Sequenced material: peripheral blood or thyroid tissue (not recorded which). This receptor was identified in an adult man with Graves' disease, either hyperthyroidism or ophthalmopathy (not recorded which).

The CDR3 loop reads CASDGTIGYEQYF. The CDR3 DNA reads as TGTGCCAGCGACGGAACCATAGGCTACGAGCAGTACTTC. The chain is built from TRBV2 and TRBJ2-7; D not certain. The germline CDR1 and CDR2 sequences are SNHLY and FYNNEI. The CDR3 is made up of 13 amino acids. The V end was cut by 8 bases, the J end by 3 bases, with 14 bases between.